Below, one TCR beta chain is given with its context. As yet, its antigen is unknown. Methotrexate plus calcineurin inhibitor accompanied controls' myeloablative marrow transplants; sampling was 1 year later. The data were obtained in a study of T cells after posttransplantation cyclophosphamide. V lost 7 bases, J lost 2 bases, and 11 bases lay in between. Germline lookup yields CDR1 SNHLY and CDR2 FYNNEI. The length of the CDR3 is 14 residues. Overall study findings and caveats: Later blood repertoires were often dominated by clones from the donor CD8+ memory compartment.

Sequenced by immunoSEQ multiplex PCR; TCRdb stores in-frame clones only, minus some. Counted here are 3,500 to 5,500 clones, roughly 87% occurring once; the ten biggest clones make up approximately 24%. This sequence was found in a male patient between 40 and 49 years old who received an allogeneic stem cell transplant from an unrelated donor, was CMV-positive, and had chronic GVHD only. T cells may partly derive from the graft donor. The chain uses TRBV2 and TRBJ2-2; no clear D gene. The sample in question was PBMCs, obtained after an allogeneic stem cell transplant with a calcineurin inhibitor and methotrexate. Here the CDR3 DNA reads TGTGCCAGCATTTACCAGATAAACACCGGGGAGCTGTTTTTT. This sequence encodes CASIYQINTGELFF.